A single sample gave rise to the 9 T cell receptor beta chains below, sequenced in a study of T cell responses to AZD1222 COVID-19 vaccine. Produced via immunoSEQ multiplex PCR; TCRdb's table is partial and in-frame only. The repertoire has some 160,000 clones, about 92% of them found once; the top ten carry around 0.96%. Sequenced here: peripheral blood, sampled on day 0 of AZD1222 vaccination. These receptors were obtained from an adult in good health.

V usage is TRBV27 and J usage is TRBJ1-1; TRBD1 matches at 12 bases. This CDR3 has 15 residues. Trimming took 3 bases from V and 1 from J; bases not matched to a gene: 0. CDR1 is MNHEY, CDR2 SMNVEV, per germline (reference sequence). The CDR3 region is CASSLGQGANTEAFF. In nucleotides, the CDR3 is TGTGCCAGCAGTTTGGGACAGGGGGCGAACACTGAAGCTTTCTTT.

This chain links TRBV5-1 with TRBJ2-7, with 9 bases lining up with TRBD1. J lost 12 bases, V lost 6 bases, and 16 bases had no gene match. CDR1 and CDR2 from the germline V gene are SGHRS and YFSETQ. The length of the CDR3 is 14 residues. The CDR3 spells CASTRTGETWSWYF. DNA of the CDR3: TGCGCCAGCACCCGGACAGGGGAAACTTGGAGCTGGTACTTC.

V is TRBV23-1 and J is TRBJ1-2; weak D call: TRBD1 (6 bases). TRBV23-1 is labeled an ORF, and its function is uncertain. The CDR3 has 15 amino acids. The V end was cut by 5 bases, the J end by 5 bases, with 18 bases between. The CDR3: CASSDEDRRDYGYTF. The CDR3 bases are TGCGCCAGCAGTGATGAGGACAGAAGAGATTATGGCTACACCTTC.

This sequence joins TRBV6-6 and TRBJ2-4; D perhaps matches TRBD1 (6 bases). Germline values: CDR1 MNHNY, CDR2 SVGAGI (reference sequence). This CDR3 spans 16 amino acids. The V end was cut by 6 bases, the J end by 0 bases, with 15 bases between. The CDR3 DNA sequence: TGTGCCAGCAGGCCCGACAGGACCCTAGCCAAAAACATTCAGTACTTC. Translating it yields CASRPDRTLAKNIQYF.

This chain joins TRBV18 and TRBJ1-4, with D unresolved. Germline V gene lookup returns CDR1 KGHSH and CDR2 LQKENI. The ends were cut back, 1 base at V and 8 bases at J, with 14 bases in the middle. The CDR3 is made up of 15 amino acids. As DNA, the CDR3 is TGTGCCAGCTCACCACGGCGGGCTGAGCTAGAAAAACTGTTTTTT. Encoded protein: CASSPRRAELEKLFF.

This clone came up once. The chain combines TRBV12-3 or TRBV12-4 with TRBJ1-4; possible D gene TRBD1, 5 bases. Trimming removed 6 bases at V and 2 bases at J, with 7 bases between. The CDR3 consists of 13 residues. DNA of the CDR3: TGTGCCAGCAGCAGACAGACTAATGAAAAACTGTTTTTT. The encoded protein is CASSRQTNEKLFF.

The rearrangement uses TRBV28 and TRBJ2-7; 8 nucleotides align to TRBD2. Germline V CDR1 and CDR2: MDHEN, SYDVKM. The trim removed 3 bases at V and 2 bases at J, leaving 9 bases unmatched. The length of the CDR3 is 16 residues. CDR3: CASSLGRGGPPYEQYF. CDR3 in DNA: TGTGCCAGCAGTTTGGGCCGGGGGGGCCCCCCCTACGAGCAGTACTTC.

This rearrangement joins TRBV6-5 to TRBJ2-7, with D tentatively TRBD1 or TRBD2 (5 bases each). V lost 2 bases and J 2 bases, leaving 10 bases between the germline ends. The CDR3 consists of 14 residues. Looked up from germline, CDR1 is MNHEY and CDR2 is SVGAGI. CDR3 in amino acids: CASSYGGTTYEQYF. The CDR3 DNA reads as TGTGCCAGCAGTTACGGGGGTACAACCTACGAGCAGTACTTC.

The V gene is TRBV4-1, the J gene TRBJ1-1; weak D call: TRBD1 (5 bases). Looked up from germline, CDR1 is MGHRA and CDR2 is YSYEKL. The CDR3 spans 14 residues. V dropped 1 base and J dropped 5 bases, with 11 bases sitting between them. The DNA for the CDR3 is TGCGCCAGCAGCCAAGCCCGGGGGGGGACTGAAGCTTTCTTT. It specifies CASSQARGGTEAFF.